The rows below give T cell receptor beta chains drawn from one sample of a study of blood T cell repertoires in COVID-19. Generated by immunoSEQ multiplex PCR, the TCRdb table keeps only in-frame clones and is missing some. Found here are around 130,000 clones, 60% to 85% of them singletons; the top ten hold around 16%. Sequenced: peripheral blood. The receptors here all came from a man in his forties or fifties with acute or convalescent COVID-19. Each CDR3 is given without its conserved first and last residue.

>TRBJ2-7|TRBV29-1
SARQGAGSYEQY
>TRBJ2-2|TRBV5-1
ASSSTSSNTGELF
>TRBJ2-3|TRBV14
ASSRDRVTDTQY
>TRBJ1-1|TRBV5-6
ASSRTGKKEMNTEAF
>TRBJ2-5|TRBV2
ASSGRTGGFQETQY
>TRBJ1-1|TRBV18
ASSTGNREAF
>TRBJ2-2|TRBV11-2
ASRYLAGTGELF
>TRBJ1-1|TRBV4-1
ASSRPRVSDTEAF
>TRBJ2-3|TRBV5-1
ASSSIPTDTQY
>TRBJ1-2|TRBV9
ASSGQGQGHYGYT
>TRBJ1-5|TRBV19
ASSPTGGNQPQH
>TRBJ2-5|TRBV11-3
ASSLGGTTQETQY
>TRBJ2-5|TRBV5-6
ASSPLAGAQETQY
>TRBJ1-4|TRBV4-1
ASSQGRQGGGEKLF
>TRBJ1-1|TRBV4-1
ASSTGGSYTEAF
>TRBJ2-1|TRBV5-1
ASSLGANYNEQF
>TRBJ1-4|TRBV30
AWRNDRGNNEKLF
>TRBJ2-3|TRBV10-1
ASSESRTPRGTDTQY
>TRBJ1-2|TRBV5-1
ASSYWDRGTDGYT
>TRBJ2-5|TRBV3-1/TRBV3-2
ASSQAGGDETQY
>TRBJ1-2|TRBV6-6
ASSYVEALNYGYT
>TRBJ2-3|TRBV5-1
ASSPGLTSTDTQY
>TRBJ2-1|TRBV7-2
ASSPAWGQGYNEQF
>TRBJ1-3|TRBV13
ASSLSGTGNAIY
>TRBJ1-1|TRBV11-2
ASSFGVLMTEAF
>TRBJ1-6|TRBV2
ASSPQGSYNSPLH
>TRBJ1-5|TRBV3-1/TRBV3-2
ASSQEGQGLNQPQH
>TRBJ2-2|TRBV24-1
ATSDYRAGELF
>TRBJ1-6|TRBV10-2
ASRTDSNSPLH
>TRBJ2-3|TRBV9
ASSVASGGAEDTQY
>TRBJ1-5|TRBV2
ASRVGGGSNQPQH
>TRBJ1-5|TRBV5-6
ASSQWDRDDQPQH
>TRBJ2-1|TRBV6-5
ASSLGQGYNEQF
>TRBJ2-5|TRBV7-9
ASSLARIGEETQY
>TRBJ2-7|TRBV14
ASSQAAGGLSYEQY
>TRBJ2-1|TRBV7-2
ASGQTSGGPNEQF
>TRBJ2-7|TRBV21-1
ASSKNRGEQY
>TRBJ1-2|TRBV6-1
ASSEARVFPSYGYT
>TRBJ2-5|TRBV6-5
ASSYRQGGETQY
>TRBJ1-4|TRBV11-2
ASSQTGGPEKLF